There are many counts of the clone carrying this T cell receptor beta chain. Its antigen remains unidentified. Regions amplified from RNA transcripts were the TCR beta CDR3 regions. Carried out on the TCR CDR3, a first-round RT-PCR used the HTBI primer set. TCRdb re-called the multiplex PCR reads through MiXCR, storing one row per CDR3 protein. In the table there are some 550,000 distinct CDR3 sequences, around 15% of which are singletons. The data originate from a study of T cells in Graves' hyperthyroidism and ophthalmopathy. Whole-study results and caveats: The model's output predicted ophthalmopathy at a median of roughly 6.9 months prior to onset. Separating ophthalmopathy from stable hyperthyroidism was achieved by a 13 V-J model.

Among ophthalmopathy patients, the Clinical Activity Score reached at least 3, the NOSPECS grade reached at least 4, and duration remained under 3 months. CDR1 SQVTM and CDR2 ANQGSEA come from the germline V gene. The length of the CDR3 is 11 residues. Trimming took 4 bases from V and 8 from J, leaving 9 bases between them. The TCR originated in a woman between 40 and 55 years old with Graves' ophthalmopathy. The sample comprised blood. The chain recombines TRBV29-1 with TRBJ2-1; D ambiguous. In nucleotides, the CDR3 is TGCAGCGTTGCGTGGTTCGATGAGCAGTTCTTC. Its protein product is CSVAWFDEQFF.